These 2 T cell receptor beta chains were sequenced from one sample in a study of T cells in Graves' hyperthyroidism and ophthalmopathy. RNA transcripts gave rise to amplified TCR beta CDR3 regions. During a first-round RT-PCR of the TCR CDR3, the HTBI primer set was used. TCRdb used MiXCR to reprocess the multiplex PCR reads, holding one entry per CDR3 protein. This table has 600,000 to 800,000 distinct CDR3 sequences, about a third appearing once. Sample: blood. The receptors stem from a woman in her forties with Graves' hyperthyroidism.

On this clonotype itself: Since a much larger clone is just one base distant, this may be a read error. This chain joins TRBV20-1 and TRBJ2-5; 7 nucleotides align to TRBD2. This CDR3 is built from 14 residues. Germline lookup yields CDR1 DFQATT and CDR2 SNEGSKA (reference sequence). The trim removed 4 bases at V and 7 bases at J, leaving 12 bases unmatched. The CDR3 is CSAIKTSLSATQYF. CDR3 sequence (DNA): TGCAGTGCTATTAAGACTAGCCTTTCCGCGACCCAGTACTTC.

This clonotype has at least ten counts. The chain combines TRBV10-2 with TRBJ1-5; D remains unclear. The CDR3 runs 13 residues. Germline V gives CDR1 WSHSY, CDR2 SAAADI. Trimming removed 7 bases from V and 1 base from J, with 8 bases in between. CDR3 nucleotides: TGCGCCAGCACGAATTACAGCAATCAGCCCCAGCATTTT. Translating gives CASTNYSNQPQHF.